This is a list of T cell receptor beta chains from one sample in a study of blood T cell repertoires in COVID-19. Profiling relied on immunoSEQ multiplex PCR, and the TCRdb table lists in-frame clones only, not all of them. The repertoire has around 230,000 clones, 65% to 90% of them found once; the top ten carry 2% to 2.5%. The sequenced sample consisted of peripheral blood. These receptors all come from a man aged 35 to 55 who had recovered from COVID-19. Both conserved end residues are part of each CDR3. The order of the fields is clone size, J gene, V gene, CDR3 length, D gene, CDR3 DNA, CDR3 protein. D genes are given only for firm matches. Not every row has a clone size; where given, it reads once, few, many or a size class.

>-|TRBJ2-1|TRBV19|15|-
TGTGCCAGTAGTATCAGCCTAGGACAGCTTAATGAGCAGTTCTTC
CASSISLGQLNEQFF
>-|TRBJ2-1|TRBV4-3|16|-
TGCGCCAGCAGCCTAATAACCGGGACAACCTACAATGAGCAGTTCTTC
CASSLITGTTYNEQFF
>-|TRBJ1-1|TRBV12-5|15|TRBD1
TGTGCTAGTGGCCGGGGACAGGGGGTCACCACTGAAGCTTTCTTT
CASGRGQGVTTEAFF
>-|TRBJ2-3|TRBV7-2|15|TRBD2
TGTGCCAGCAGCTTAGCGGCGGGGGGGCTAGATACGCAGTATTTT
CASSLAAGGLDTQYF
>-|TRBJ1-3|TRBV6-1|16|-
TGTGCCAGCAGTGAAGCTAGTACGGCCATGGGGCACACCATATATTTT
CASSEASTAMGHTIYF
>-|TRBJ1-6|TRBV19|15|-
TGTGCCAGTAGTATGGGGGGACCGAAGAATTCACCCCTCCACTTT
CASSMGGPKNSPLHF
>-|TRBJ2-3|TRBV5-1|18|TRBD2
TGCGCCAGCAGCTTGGCCCGGGCTAGCGGGGCCTCTGGAGATACGCAGTATTTT
CASSLARASGASGDTQYF
>once|TRBJ2-3|TRBV5-6|13|-
TGTGCCAGCAGCGGGGGCCCGCTAAATACGCAGTATTTT
CASSGGPLNTQYF
>-|TRBJ2-1|TRBV18|15|TRBD2
TGTGCCAGCTCACCACTGAGCGGGAGAGGGGGTGAGCAGTTCTTC
CASSPLSGRGGEQFF
>-|TRBJ2-2|TRBV6-6|11|-
TGTGCCACGGGACTGGCCGGGGAGCTGTTTTTT
CATGLAGELFF
>once|TRBJ1-1|TRBV27|14|-
TGTGCCAGCAGTCCCCACAGGGAAGGCACTGAAGCTTTCTTT
CASSPHREGTEAFF
>-|TRBJ1-3|TRBV18|16|TRBD1
TGTGCCAGCTCCCAGGGACAGACCGGCTCTGGAAACACCATATATTTT
CASSQGQTGSGNTIYF
>-|TRBJ1-1|TRBV5-1|14|TRBD1
TGCGCCAGCAGCTTGACTAGGGACAGTACTGAAGCTTTCTTT
CASSLTRDSTEAFF
>-|TRBJ1-1|TRBV7-2|14|TRBD1
TGTGCCAGCAGCCCGAATGGACAGGGCACTGAAGCTTTCTTT
CASSPNGQGTEAFF
>-|TRBJ2-5|TRBV3-1/TRBV3-2|16|TRBD1
TGTGCCAGCAGCCAAGATCCGGGGACAGCCCAAGAGACCCAGTACTTC
CASSQDPGTAQETQYF
>-|TRBJ2-3|TRBV7-2|17|TRBD2
TGTGCCAGCAGCTCTAGGGCGGGAGATGTAGGCACAGATACGCAGTATTTT
CASSSRAGDVGTDTQYF
>-|TRBJ1-2|TRBV4-3|16|TRBD1
TGCGCCAGCAGCCAAGTAGGGCGGACAGGGGACTATGGCTACACCTTC
CASSQVGRTGDYGYTF
>-|TRBJ2-7|TRBV7-6|15|TRBD2
TGTGCCAGCAGCTTGGGGACTAGCGGACCCTACGAGCAGTACTTC
CASSLGTSGPYEQYF
>-|TRBJ2-3|TRBV5-1|12|-
TGCGCCAGCAGCTCGACTAGAGATACGCAGTATTTT
CASSSTRDTQYF
>-|TRBJ2-2|TRBV20-1|15|-
TGCAGTGCTAGTCCTTCTCGTACGGGGACCGGGGAGCTGTTTTTT
CSASPSRTGTGELFF
>-|TRBJ2-3|TRBV10-3|15|TRBD2
TGTGCCATCAGTGAGGTAGCGGGAGGGACAGATACGCAGTATTTT
CAISEVAGGTDTQYF
>-|TRBJ2-4|TRBV2|14|-
TGTGCCAGCAGTAATCAGGGGAGGGAAAACATTCAGTACTTC
CASSNQGRENIQYF
>-|TRBJ2-7|TRBV14|13|TRBD2
TGTGCCAGCGGTACTAGCGGGGCCTACGAGCAGTACTTC
CASGTSGAYEQYF
>-|TRBJ1-6|TRBV3-1/TRBV3-2|14|-
TGTGCCAGCAGCCAAGGGGTTCGGGATTCACCCCTCCACTTT
CASSQGVRDSPLHF
>few|TRBJ1-1|TRBV9|15|TRBD1
TGTGCCAGCAGCGACGCCGGGACAGGGCGGACTGAAGCTTTCTTT
CASSDAGTGRTEAFF
>-|TRBJ1-2|TRBV3-1/TRBV3-2|15|TRBD1
TGTGCCAGCAGCCAAGCCGACAGGGGGGTTTGGGGCTACACCTTC
CASSQADRGVWGYTF
>-|TRBJ2-2|TRBV5-4|14|TRBD2
TGTGCCAGCAGCTTGTGGGAGGGCACTCGGGAGCTGTTTTTT
CASSLWEGTRELFF
>-|TRBJ2-4|TRBV6-6|14|-
TGTGCCAGCAGTTACTCTCGGGACTCAAACATTCAGTACTTC
CASSYSRDSNIQYF
>few|TRBJ2-5|TRBV12-5|16|TRBD1
TGTGCTAGTGCCCTCTTGATGGGACAGGGGCTAGAGACCCAGTACTTC
CASALLMGQGLETQYF
>-|TRBJ1-5|TRBV29-1|14|-
TGCAGCGCCATCTTGGGGGGTCGGGGACAGCCCCAGCATTTT
CSAILGGRGQPQHF
>-|TRBJ1-4|TRBV30|16|-
TGTGCCTGGAGTGTATGGGCAGCGGGCCTTAATGAAAAACTGTTTTTT
CAWSVWAAGLNEKLFF
>-|TRBJ2-5|TRBV12-3/TRBV12-4|13|-
TGTGCCAGCGGTATTAGGGGGGGGGAGACCCAGTACTTC
CASGIRGGETQYF